This T cell receptor (beta chain) is from a study of CD8 T cells in Susac syndrome. This CDR3 is 16 amino acids long. V lost 3 bases to trimming and J lost 4 bases; unmatched junction nucleotides: 7. CDR1 MNHEY and CDR2 SMNVEV come from the germline V gene (reference sequence). Reverse transcription used about 0.45 to 1 ug RNA and random hexamers. TCRdb reanalysed the immunoSEQ multiplex PCR reads using MiXCR and keeps one entry per CDR3 protein. Counted here are 150,000 to 200,000 distinct CDR3 sequences, approximately 95% occurring once; the ten biggest clones make up 0.16%. The chain employs TRBV27 and TRBJ2-2, with TRBD2 identical over 8 bases. Source material: CD8+ T cells from PBMCs. The receptor comes from a human donor with Susac syndrome. Written as DNA, the CDR3 is TGTGCCAGCAGTTTTTTTAGCGGGGTGGTCACCGGGGAGCTGTTTTTT. As protein: CASSFFSGVVTGELFF.